These T cell receptor beta chains were read from a single sample in a study of T cell repertoires in cytomegalovirus infection. For these receptors, no antigen is known. TCRdb re-analysed the reads in MiXCR, keeping a single row per CDR3 protein. Altogether about 890,000 distinct CDR3 sequences are present, around a third being singletons, with the ten largest covering about 14%. The material sequenced was cultured CD8+ T cells from PBMCs, taken from culture after CMV antigen stimulation. The receptors shown here come from a human donor in good health (CMV status not recorded). Some clones in this sample may be carry-over from other donors' samples. The conserved cysteine and the conserved F or W are not part of the CDR3 here. The D gene is left open where the match is weak.

TRBD1,TRBV6-2/TRBV6-3,TRBJ2-3,ASNRKGAADTQY
-,TRBV4-2,TRBJ1-1,ASGDTLNTEAF
-,TRBV27,TRBJ2-1,ASSLIRTGGSYNEQF
-,TRBV10-3,TRBJ2-5,AISESIAPETQY
-,TRBV7-9,TRBJ2-2,AGGAGPWTGELF
TRBD1,TRBV6-6,TRBJ1-6,ASSYSSSGGSSPLH
-,TRBV7-2,TRBJ1-2,VSSLPHFNYGYT
-,TRBV7-6,TRBJ2-7,ASSPSLGNNYEQY
-,TRBV7-9,TRBJ2-3,ASSFFRGSEVTDTQY
TRBD1,TRBV7-9,TRBJ1-2,ASSPRTGLNYGYT
-,TRBV4-2,TRBJ1-2,ASSQERGFSYGYT
-,TRBV6-5,TRBJ2-5,ASSDTGEEETQY
-,TRBV28,TRBJ1-5,ASRLQYISNQPQH
-,TRBV2,TRBJ1-2,ASPGGGRYGYT
-,TRBV5-4,TRBJ2-7,ASRDSYSYEQY